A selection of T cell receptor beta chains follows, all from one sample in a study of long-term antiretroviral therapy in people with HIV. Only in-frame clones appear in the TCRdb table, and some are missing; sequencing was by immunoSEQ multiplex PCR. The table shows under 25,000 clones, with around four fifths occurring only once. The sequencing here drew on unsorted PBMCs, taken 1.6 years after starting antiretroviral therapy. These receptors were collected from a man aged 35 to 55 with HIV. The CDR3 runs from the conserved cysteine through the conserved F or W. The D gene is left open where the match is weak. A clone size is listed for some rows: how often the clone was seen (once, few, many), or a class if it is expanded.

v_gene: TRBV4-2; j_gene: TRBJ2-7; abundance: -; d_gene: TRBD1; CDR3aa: CASSSGTGGPYEQYF; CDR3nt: TGTGCCAGCAGTTCCGGGACAGGGGGTCCTTACGAGCAGTACTTC
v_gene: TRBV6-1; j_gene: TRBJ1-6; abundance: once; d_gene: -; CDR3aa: CASSEQGNSPLHF; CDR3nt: TGTGCCAGCAGTGAACAGGGCAATTCACCCCTCCACTTT
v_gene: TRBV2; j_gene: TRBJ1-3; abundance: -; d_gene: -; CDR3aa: CASSEAQGPGNTIYF; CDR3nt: TGTGCCAGCAGTGAAGCGCAAGGGCCTGGAAACACCATATATTTT
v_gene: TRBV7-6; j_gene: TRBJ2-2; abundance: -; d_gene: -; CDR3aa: CASSRTRGQANTGELFF; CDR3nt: TGTGCCAGCAGCCGAACTCGGGGGCAGGCGAACACCGGGGAGCTGTTTTTT
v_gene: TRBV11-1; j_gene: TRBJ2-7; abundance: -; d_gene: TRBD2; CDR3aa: CASSLNAGEQNYEQYF; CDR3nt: TGTGCCAGCAGCTTAAATGCGGGAGAACAGAATTACGAGCAGTACTTC
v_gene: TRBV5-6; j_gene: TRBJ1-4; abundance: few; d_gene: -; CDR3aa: CASSLIATNEKLFF; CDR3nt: TGTGCCAGCAGCTTGATTGCGACTAATGAAAAACTGTTTTTT
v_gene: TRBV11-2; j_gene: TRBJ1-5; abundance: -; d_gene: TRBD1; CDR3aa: CASSLQGANQPQHF; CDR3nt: TGTGCCAGCAGCTTACAGGGGGCCAATCAGCCCCAGCATTTT
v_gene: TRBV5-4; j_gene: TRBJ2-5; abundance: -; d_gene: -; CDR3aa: CASSLRGSTETQYF; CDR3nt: TGTGCCAGCAGCTTGAGGGGTTCGACGGAGACCCAGTACTTC
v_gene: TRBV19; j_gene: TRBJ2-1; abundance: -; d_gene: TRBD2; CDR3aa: CASSVGTSLGHEQFF; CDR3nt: TGTGCCAGTAGTGTCGGGACTAGCTTGGGCCATGAGCAGTTCTTC
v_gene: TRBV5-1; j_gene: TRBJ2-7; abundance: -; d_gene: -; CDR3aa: CASSLGTDYEQYF; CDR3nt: TGCGCCAGCAGCTTGGGGACAGACTACGAGCAGTACTTC
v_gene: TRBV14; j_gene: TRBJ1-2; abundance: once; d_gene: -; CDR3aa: CASSQDRVQHYTF; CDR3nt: TGTGCCAGCAGCCAAGATCGAGTACAGCACTACACCTTC
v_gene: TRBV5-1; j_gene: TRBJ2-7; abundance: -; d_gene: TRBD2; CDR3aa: CASRDGLAVNEQYF; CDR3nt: TGCGCCAGCAGAGACGGACTAGCAGTAAACGAGCAGTACTTC
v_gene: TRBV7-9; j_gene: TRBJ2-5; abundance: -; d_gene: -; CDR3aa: CASSRTQETQYF; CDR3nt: TGTGCCAGCAGTCGGACTCAAGAGACCCAGTACTTC
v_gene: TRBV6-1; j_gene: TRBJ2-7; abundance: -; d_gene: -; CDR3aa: CASSEIGYREQYF; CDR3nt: TGTGCCAGCAGTGAAATAGGCTATCGGGAGCAGTACTTC
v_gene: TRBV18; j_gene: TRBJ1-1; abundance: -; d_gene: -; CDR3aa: CASSLEDTRRGAFF; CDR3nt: TGTGCCAGCTCACTAGAGGACACCAGACGGGGAGCTTTCTTT
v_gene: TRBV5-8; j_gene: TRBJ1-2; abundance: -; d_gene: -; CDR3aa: CASSRTTRRFSWGYTF; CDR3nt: TGTGCCAGCAGCCGAACCACCCGGAGGTTCTCGTGGGGCTACACCTTC
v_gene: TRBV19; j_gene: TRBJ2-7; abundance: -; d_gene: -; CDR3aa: CASSIGYSYEQYF; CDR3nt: TGTGCCAGTAGTATTGGATACTCCTACGAGCAGTACTTC
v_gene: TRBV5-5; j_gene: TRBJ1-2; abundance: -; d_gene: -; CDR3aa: CASSFGEPSAYGYTF; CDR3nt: TGTGCCAGCAGCTTCGGGGAACCCAGTGCCTATGGCTACACCTTC
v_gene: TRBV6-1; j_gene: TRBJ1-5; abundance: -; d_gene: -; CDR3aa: CASSEPQGVYSNQPQHF; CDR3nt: TGTGCCAGCAGTGAGCCGCAGGGTGTCTATAGCAATCAGCCCCAGCATTTT
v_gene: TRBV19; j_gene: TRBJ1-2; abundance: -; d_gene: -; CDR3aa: CASRSQRGDYGYTF; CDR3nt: TGTGCCAGTAGATCCCAACGGGGCGACTATGGCTACACCTTC
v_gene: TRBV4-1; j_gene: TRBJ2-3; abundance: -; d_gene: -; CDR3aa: CASSLTEGGSSGTDTQYF; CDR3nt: TGCGCCAGCAGCCTCACCGAGGGGGGATCCTCTGGCACAGATACGCAGTATTTT
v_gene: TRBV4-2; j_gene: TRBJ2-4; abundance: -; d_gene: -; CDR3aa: CASSQGLRGALMNIQYF; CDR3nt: TGTGCCAGCAGCCAAGGTCTACGGGGGGCCCTGATGAACATTCAGTACTTC
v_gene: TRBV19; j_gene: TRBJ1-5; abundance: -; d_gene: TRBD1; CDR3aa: CASSGTGGGQPQHF; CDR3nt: TGTGCCAGTAGCGGGACAGGGGGTGGGCAGCCCCAGCATTTT
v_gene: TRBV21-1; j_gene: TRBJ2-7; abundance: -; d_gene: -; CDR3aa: CAHSGTGGSIEQYF; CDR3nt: TGTGCTCACAGCGGGACAGGAGGGTCGATCGAGCAGTACTTC
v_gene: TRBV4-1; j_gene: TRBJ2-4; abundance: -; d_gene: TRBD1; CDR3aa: CASSQPGQGFSKNIQYF; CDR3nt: TGCGCCAGCAGCCAACCGGGACAGGGGTTTTCCAAAAACATTCAGTACTTC
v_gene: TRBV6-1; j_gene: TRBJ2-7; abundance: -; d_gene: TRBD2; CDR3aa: CASSEGVLAGARSYEQYF; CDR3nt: TGTGCCAGCAGTGAAGGGGTGCTAGCGGGGGCGAGGTCCTACGAGCAGTACTTC
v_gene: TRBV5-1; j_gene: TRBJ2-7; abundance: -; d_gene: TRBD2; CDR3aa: CASSLALAGYEQYF; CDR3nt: TGCGCCAGCAGCTTGGCCCTAGCGGGCTACGAGCAGTACTTC
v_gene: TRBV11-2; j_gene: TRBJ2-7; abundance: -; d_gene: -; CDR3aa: CASSLELLGEQYF; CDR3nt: TGTGCCAGCAGCTTAGAGTTATTAGGCGAGCAGTACTTC
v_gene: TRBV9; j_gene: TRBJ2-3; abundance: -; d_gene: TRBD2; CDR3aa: CASSVTSGRSSTDTQYF; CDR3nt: TGTGCCAGCAGCGTGACTAGCGGGAGGTCTAGCACAGATACGCAGTATTTT
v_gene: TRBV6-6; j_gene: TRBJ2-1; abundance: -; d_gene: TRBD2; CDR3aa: CASRSGTSGGYEQFF; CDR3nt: TGTGCCAGCAGATCCGGGACTAGCGGGGGCTATGAGCAGTTCTTC
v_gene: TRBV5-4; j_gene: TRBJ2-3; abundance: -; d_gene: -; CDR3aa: CASSPPGLYTDTQYF; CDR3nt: TGTGCCAGCAGCCCACCGGGACTTTACACAGATACGCAGTATTTT
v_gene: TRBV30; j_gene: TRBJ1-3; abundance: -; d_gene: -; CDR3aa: CAWSAGLLNSGNTIYF; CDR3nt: TGTGCCTGGAGTGCCGGGCTCCTAAACTCTGGAAACACCATATATTTT
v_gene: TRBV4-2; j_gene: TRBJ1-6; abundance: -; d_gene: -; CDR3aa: CASSQALNSPLHF; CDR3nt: TGTGCCAGCAGCCAAGCTCTCAATTCACCCCTCCACTTT
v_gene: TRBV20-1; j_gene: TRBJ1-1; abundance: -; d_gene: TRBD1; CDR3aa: CSAGDRDF; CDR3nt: TGCAGTGCTGGGGACAGGGACTTT
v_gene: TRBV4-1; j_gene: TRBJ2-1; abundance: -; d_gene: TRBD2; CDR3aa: CASSHFGLADNEQFF; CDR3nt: TGCGCCAGCAGCCATTTCGGACTAGCGGACAATGAGCAGTTCTTC
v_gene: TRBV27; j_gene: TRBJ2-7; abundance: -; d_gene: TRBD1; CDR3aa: CASSDLSGTGFSYEQYF; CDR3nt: TGTGCCAGCAGTGACCTTTCCGGGACAGGATTCTCCTACGAGCAGTACTTC
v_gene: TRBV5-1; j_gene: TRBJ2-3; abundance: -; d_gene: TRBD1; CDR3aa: CASSPGQQRDTQYF; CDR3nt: TGCGCCAGCAGCCCGGGACAGCAGCGAGATACGCAGTATTTT
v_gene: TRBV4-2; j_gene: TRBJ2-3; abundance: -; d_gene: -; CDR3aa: CASSQDLGSTDTQYF; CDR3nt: TGTGCCAGCAGCCAAGATCTGGGAAGCACAGATACGCAGTATTTT
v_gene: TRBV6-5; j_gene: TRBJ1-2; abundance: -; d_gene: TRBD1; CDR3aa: CASSYGDRGDSYGYTF; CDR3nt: TGTGCCAGCAGTTACGGGGACAGGGGGGATAGCTATGGCTACACCTTC
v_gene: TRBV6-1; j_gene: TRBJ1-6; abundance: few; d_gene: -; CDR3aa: CATNQAGNNSPLHF; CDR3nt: TGTGCTACAAACCAGGCAGGGAATAATTCACCCCTCCACTTT
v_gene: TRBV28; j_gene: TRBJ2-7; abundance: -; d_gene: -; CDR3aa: CASSLSSESSEQYF; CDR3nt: TGTGCCAGCAGTTTGAGTTCCGAGTCCAGCGAGCAGTACTTC
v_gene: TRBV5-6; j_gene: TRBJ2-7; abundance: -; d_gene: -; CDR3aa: CASSSVYEQYF; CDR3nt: TGTGCCAGCAGCTCAGTCTACGAGCAGTACTTC
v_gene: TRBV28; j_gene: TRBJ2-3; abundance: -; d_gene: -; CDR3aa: CASSSGTDTQYF; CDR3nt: TGTGCCAGCAGTTCGGGCACAGATACGCAGTATTTT
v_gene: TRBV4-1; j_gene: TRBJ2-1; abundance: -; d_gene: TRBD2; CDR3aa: CASSQVSGLAGNEQFF; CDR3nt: TGCGCCAGCAGCCAAGTCTCCGGACTAGCGGGGAATGAGCAGTTCTTC
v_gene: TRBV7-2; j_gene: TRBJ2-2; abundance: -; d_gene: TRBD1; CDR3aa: CASSRRGQGRIGELFF; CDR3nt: TGTGCCAGCAGCCGGAGGGGACAGGGTCGAATCGGGGAGCTGTTTTTT
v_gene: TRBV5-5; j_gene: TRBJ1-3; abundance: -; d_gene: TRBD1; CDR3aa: CASSLWDSGNTIYF; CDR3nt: TGTGCCAGCAGCTTGTGGGACAGCGGAAACACCATATATTTT
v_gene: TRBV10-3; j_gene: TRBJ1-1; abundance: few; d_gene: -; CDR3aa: CAISVGGHGTEAFF; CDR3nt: TGTGCCATCAGTGTCGGGGGGCATGGCACTGAAGCTTTCTTT
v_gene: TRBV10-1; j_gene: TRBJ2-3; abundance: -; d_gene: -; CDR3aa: CASSEWGSADTQYF; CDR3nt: TGCGCCAGCAGTGAATGGGGGTCGGCAGATACGCAGTATTTT
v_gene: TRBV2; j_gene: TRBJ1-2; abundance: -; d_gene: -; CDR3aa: CASLPSVEGWGYTF; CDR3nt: TGTGCCAGCCTTCCCTCAGTCGAGGGTTGGGGCTACACCTTC
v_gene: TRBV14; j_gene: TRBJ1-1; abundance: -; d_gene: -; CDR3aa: CASSQASGVGAFF; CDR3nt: TGTGCCAGCAGCCAAGCCTCAGGGGTCGGGGCTTTCTTT
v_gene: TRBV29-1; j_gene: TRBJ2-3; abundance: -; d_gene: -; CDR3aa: CSVETPNTDTQYF; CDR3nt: TGCAGCGTTGAAACTCCAAACACAGATACGCAGTATTTT
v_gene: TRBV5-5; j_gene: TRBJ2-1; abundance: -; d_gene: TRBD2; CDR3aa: CASSITSGIYNEQFF; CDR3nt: TGTGCCAGCAGCATTACTAGCGGGATTTACAATGAGCAGTTCTTC
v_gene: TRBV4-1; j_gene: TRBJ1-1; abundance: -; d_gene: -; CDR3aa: CASSPRIGGGEAFF; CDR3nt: TGCGCCAGCAGCCCCCGCATAGGGGGGGGTGAAGCTTTCTTT